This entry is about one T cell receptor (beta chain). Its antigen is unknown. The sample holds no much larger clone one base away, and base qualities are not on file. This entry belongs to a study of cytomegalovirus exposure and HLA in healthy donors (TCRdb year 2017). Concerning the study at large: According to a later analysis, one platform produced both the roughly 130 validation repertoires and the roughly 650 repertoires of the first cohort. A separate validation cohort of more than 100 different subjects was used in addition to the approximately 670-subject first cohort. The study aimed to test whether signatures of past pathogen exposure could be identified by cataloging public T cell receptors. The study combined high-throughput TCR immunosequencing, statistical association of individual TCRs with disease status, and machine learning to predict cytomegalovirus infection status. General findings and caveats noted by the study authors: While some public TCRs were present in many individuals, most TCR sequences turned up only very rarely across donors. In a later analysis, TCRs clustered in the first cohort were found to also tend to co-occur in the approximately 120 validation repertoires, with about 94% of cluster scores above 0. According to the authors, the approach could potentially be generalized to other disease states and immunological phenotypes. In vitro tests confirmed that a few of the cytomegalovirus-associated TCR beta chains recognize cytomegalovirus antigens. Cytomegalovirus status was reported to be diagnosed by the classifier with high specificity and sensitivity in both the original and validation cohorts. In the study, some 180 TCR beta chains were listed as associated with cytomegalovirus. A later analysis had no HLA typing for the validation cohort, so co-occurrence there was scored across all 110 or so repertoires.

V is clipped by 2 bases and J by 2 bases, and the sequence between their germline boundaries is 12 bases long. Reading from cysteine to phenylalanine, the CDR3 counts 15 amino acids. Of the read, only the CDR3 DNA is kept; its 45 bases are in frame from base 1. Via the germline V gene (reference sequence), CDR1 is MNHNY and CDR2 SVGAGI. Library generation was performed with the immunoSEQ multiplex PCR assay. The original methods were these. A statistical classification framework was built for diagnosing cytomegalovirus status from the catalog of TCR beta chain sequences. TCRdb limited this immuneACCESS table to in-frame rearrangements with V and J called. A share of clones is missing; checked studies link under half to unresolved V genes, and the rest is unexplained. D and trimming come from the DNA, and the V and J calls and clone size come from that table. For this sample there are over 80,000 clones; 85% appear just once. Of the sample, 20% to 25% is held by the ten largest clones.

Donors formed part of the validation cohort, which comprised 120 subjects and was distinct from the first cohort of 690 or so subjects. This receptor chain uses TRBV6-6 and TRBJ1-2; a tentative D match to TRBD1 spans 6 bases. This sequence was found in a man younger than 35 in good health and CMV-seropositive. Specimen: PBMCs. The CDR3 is CASSYPTGANYGYTF. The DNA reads TGTGCCAGCAGTTACCCGACAGGCGCAAACTATGGCTACACCTTC.